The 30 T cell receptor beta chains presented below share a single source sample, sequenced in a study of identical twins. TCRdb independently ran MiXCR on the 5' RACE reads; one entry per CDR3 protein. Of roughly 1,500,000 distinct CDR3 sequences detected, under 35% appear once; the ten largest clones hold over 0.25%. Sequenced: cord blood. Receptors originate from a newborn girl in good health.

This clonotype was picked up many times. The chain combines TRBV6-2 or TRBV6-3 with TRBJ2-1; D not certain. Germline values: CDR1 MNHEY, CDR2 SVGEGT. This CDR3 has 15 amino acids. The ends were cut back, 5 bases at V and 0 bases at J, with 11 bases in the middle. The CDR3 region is CASSKKRSSYNEQFF. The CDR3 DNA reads TGTGCCAGCAGTAAAAAGCGCAGCTCCTACAATGAGCAGTTCTTC.

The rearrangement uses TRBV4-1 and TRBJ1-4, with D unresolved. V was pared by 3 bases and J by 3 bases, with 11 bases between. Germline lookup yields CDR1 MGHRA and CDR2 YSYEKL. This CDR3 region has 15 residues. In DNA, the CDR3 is TGCGCCAGCAGCCATGTCTCTGGGGCTAATGAAAAACTGTTTTTT. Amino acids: CASSHVSGANEKLFF.

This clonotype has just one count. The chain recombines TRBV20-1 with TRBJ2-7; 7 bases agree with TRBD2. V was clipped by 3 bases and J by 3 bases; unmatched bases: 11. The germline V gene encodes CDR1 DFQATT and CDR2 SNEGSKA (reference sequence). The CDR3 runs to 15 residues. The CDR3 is CSASDGLVRFYEQYF. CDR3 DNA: TGCAGTGCTAGCGATGGACTAGTACGCTTCTACGAGCAGTACTTC.

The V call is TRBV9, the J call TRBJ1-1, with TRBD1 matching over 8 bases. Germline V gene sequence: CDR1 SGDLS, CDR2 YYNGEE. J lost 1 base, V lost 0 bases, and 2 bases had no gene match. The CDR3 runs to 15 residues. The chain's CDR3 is CASSVVGTGNTEAFF. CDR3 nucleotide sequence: TGTGCCAGCAGCGTAGTTGGGACAGGGAACACTGAAGCTTTCTTT.

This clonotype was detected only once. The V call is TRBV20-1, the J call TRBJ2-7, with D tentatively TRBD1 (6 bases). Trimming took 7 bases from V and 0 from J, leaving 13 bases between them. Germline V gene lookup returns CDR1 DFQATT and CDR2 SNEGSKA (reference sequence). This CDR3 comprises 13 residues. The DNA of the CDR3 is TGCAGTGAGAGGACAGTGGGCTCCTACGAGCAGTACTTC. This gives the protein CSERTVGSYEQYF.

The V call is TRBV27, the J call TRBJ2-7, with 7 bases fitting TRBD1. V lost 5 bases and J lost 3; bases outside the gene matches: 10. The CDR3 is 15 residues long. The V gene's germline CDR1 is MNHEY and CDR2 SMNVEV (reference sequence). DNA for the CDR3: TGTGCCAGCAGTACGGCCGGGACAGTCCTCTACGAGCAGTACTTC. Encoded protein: CASSTAGTVLYEQYF.

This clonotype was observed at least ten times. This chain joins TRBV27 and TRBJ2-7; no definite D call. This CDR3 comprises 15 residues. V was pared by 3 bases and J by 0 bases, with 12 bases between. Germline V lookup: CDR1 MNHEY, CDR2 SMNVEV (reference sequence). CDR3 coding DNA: TGTGCCAGCAGTTTGTATGTCGGCAGCTCCTACGAGCAGTACTTC. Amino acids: CASSLYVGSSYEQYF.

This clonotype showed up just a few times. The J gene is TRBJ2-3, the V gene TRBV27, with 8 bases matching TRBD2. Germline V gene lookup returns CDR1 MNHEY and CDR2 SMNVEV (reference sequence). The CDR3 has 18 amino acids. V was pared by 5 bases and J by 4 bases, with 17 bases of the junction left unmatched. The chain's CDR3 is CASSPPSGGSPIADTQYF. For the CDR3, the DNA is TGTGCCAGCAGTCCTCCCTCGGGAGGGAGTCCTATTGCAGATACGCAGTATTTT.

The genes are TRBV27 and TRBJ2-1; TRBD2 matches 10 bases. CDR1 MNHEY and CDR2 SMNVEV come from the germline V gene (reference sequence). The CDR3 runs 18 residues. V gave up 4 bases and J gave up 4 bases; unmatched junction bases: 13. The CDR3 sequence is CASSSLGRKLAGYNEQFF. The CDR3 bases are TGTGCCAGCAGTTCCCTGGGACGGAAACTAGCGGGATACAATGAGCAGTTCTTC.

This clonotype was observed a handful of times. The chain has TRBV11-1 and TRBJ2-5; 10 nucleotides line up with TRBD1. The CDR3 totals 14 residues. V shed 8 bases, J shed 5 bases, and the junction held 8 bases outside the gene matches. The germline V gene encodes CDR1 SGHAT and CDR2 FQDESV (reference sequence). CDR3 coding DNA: TGTGCCAGCTCCGGACAGGGGGTGTTGGAGACCCAGTACTTC. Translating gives CASSGQGVLETQYF.

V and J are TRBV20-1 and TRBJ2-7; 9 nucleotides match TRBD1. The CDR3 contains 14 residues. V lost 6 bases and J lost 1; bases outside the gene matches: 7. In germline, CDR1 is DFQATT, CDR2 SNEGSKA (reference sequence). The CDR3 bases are TGCAGTGCCCCCGGGACAGGGTTGTCCTACGAGCAGTACTTC. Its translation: CSAPGTGLSYEQYF.

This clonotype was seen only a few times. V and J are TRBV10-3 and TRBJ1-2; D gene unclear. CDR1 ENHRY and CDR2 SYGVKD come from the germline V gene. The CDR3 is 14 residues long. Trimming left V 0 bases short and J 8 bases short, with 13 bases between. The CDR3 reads CAISESQAGSGYTF. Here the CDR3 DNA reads TGTGCCATCAGTGAGTCTCAGGCGGGGTCCGGCTACACCTTC.

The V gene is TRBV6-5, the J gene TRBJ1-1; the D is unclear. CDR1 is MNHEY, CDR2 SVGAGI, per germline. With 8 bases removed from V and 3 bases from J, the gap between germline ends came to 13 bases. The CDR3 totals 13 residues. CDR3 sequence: CASGRGPDTEAFF. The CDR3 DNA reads TGTGCCAGCGGACGTGGTCCGGACACTGAAGCTTTCTTT.

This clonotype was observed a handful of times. CDR3 in amino acids: CASSPKGTTYEQYF. The CDR3 region has the DNA TGTGCCAGCAGCCCAAAGGGGACAACCTACGAGCAGTACTTC. V and J are TRBV7-9 and TRBJ2-7, with D possibly matching TRBD1 (6 bases). Per the germline V gene, CDR1 is SEHNR and CDR2 is FQNEAQ (reference sequence). The CDR3 extends over 14 amino acids. With 5 bases removed from V and 2 bases from J, the gap between germline ends came to 13 bases.

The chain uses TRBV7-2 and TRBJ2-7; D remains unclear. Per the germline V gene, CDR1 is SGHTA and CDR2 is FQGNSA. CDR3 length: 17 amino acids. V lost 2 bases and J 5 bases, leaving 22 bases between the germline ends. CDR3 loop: CASSLLGWAHVINEQYF. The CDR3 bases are TGTGCCAGCAGCTTATTGGGCTGGGCGCATGTTATAAACGAGCAGTACTTC. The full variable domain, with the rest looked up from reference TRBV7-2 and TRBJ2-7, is GAGVSQSPSNKVTEKGKDVELRCDPISGHTALYWYRQSLGQGLEFLIYFQGNSAPDKSGLPSDRFSAERTGGSVSTLTIQRTQQEDSAVYLCASSLLGWAHVINEQYFGPGTRLTVT.

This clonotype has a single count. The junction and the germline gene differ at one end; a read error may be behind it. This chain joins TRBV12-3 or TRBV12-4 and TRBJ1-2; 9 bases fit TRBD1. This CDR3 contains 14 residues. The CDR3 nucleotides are TGTGCCAGCAGAACGGGACAGGGTAACTGTGGCTACACCTTC. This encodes CASRTGQGNCGYTF.

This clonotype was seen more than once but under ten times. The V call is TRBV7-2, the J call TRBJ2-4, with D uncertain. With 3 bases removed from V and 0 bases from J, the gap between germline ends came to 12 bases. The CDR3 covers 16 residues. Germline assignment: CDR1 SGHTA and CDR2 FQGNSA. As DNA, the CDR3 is TGTGCCAGCAGCTTGGAAGCAGCGCTAGCCAAAAACATTCAGTACTTC. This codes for CASSLEAALAKNIQYF.

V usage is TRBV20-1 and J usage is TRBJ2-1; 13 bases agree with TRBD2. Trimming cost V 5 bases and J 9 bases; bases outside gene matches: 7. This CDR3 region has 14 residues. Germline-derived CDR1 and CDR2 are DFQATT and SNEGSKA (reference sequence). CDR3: CSAPGTSGVGEQFF. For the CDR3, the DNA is TGCAGTGCTCCCGGGACTAGCGGGGTTGGTGAGCAGTTCTTC.

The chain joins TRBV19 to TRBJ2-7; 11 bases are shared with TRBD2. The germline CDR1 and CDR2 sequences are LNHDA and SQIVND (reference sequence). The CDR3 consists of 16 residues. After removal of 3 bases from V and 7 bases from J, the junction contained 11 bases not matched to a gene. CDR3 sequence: CASSIFTSGSYNEQYF. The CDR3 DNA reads TGTGCCAGTAGTATCTTCACTAGCGGGAGTTACAATGAGCAGTACTTC.

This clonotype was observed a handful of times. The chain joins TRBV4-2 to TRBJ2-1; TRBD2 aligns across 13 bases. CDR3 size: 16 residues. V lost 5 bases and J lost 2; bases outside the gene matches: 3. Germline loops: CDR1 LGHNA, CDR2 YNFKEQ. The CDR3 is CASSGGTSGAYNEQFF. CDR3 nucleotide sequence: TGTGCCAGCAGCGGAGGGACTAGCGGGGCCTACAATGAGCAGTTCTTC.

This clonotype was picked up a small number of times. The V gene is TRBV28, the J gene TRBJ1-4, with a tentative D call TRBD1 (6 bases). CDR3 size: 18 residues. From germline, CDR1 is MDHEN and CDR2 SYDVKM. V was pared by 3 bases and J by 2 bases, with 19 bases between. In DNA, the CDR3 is TGTGCCAGCAGTTTTCAAGCGCTACAGGGTAGCACTAATGAAAAACTGTTTTTT. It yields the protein CASSFQALQGSTNEKLFF.

The CDR3 DNA reads as TGCAGTGCTAGGGGAGCGGGACCCCCCGAGCAGTACTTC. Translating gives CSARGAGPPEQYF. The chain links TRBV20-1 to TRBJ2-5; TRBD2 matches at 7 bases. The assigned J gene may be wrong: the sequence end matches TRBJ2-7 better. CDR1 and CDR2 from the germline V gene are DFQATT and SNEGSKA (reference sequence). This CDR3 is 13 amino acids long.

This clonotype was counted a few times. The chain's CDR3 is CAISAGDRGRKQYF. CDR3 coding DNA: TGTGCCATCAGTGCCGGAGACAGGGGGCGTAAGCAGTACTTC. The chain couples TRBV10-3 to TRBJ2-7, with 10 bases matching TRBD1. The CDR3 extends over 14 amino acids. V lost 4 bases to trimming and J lost 8 bases; unmatched junction nucleotides: 8. Germline V lookup: CDR1 ENHRY, CDR2 SYGVKD.

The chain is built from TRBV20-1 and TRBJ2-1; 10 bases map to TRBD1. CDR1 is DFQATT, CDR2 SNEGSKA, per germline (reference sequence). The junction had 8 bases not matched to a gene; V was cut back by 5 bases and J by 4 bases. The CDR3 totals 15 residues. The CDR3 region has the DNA TGCAGTGCTGAGCTCGACAGGGGGCCTTACAATGAGCAGTTCTTC. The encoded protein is CSAELDRGPYNEQFF.

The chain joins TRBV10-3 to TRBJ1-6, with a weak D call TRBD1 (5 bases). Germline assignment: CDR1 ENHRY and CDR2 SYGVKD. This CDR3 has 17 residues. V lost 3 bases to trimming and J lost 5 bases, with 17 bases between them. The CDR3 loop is CAISDWIRGRDNSPLHF. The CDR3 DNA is TGTGCCATCAGTGATTGGATTCGGGGGAGGGATAATTCACCCCTCCACTTT.

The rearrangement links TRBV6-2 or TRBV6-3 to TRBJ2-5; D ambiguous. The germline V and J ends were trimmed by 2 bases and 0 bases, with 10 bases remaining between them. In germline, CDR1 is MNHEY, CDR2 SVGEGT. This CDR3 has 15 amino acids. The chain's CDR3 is CASSYLGSNQETQYF. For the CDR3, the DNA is TGTGCCAGCAGTTACCTCGGGTCGAACCAAGAGACCCAGTACTTC.

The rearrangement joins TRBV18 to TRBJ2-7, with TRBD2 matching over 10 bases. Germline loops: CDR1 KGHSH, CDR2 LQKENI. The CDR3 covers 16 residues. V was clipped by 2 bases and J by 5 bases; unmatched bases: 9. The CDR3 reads CASSPLGLAGDHEQYF. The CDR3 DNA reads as TGTGCCAGCTCACCATTAGGCCTAGCGGGAGACCACGAGCAGTACTTC. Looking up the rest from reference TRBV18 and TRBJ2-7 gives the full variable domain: NAGVMQNPRHLVRRRGQEARLRCSPMKGHSHVYWYRQLPEEGLKFMVYLQKENIIDESGMPKERFSAEFPKEGPSILRIQQVVRGDSAAYFCASSPLGLAGDHEQYFGPGTRLTVT.

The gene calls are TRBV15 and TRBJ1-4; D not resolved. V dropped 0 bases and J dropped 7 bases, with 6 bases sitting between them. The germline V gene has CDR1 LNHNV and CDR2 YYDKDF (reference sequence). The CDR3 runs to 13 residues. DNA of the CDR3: TGTGCCACCAGCAGAGATCTCAGTGAAAAACTGTTTTTT. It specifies CATSRDLSEKLFF. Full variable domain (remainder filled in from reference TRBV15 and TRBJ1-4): DAMVIQNPRYQVTQFGKPVTLSCSQTLNHNVMYWYQQKSSQAPKLLFHYYDKDFNNEADTPDNFQSRRPNTSFCFLDIRSPGLGDTAMYLCATSRDLSEKLFFGSGTQLSVL.

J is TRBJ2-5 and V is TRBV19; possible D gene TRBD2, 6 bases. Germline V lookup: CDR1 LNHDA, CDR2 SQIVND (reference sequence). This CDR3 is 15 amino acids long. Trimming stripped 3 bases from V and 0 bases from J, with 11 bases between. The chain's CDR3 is CASSIGGGYQETQYF. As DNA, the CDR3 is TGTGCCAGTAGTATCGGTGGAGGGTACCAAGAGACCCAGTACTTC.

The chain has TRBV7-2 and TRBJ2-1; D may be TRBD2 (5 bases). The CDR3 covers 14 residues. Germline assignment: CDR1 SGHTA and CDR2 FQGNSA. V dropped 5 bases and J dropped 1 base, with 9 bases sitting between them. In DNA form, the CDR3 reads TGTGCCAGCAGCCCGGACTTGTCCTACAATGAGCAGTTCTTC. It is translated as CASSPDLSYNEQFF. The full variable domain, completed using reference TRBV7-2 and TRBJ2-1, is GAGVSQSPSNKVTEKGKDVELRCDPISGHTALYWYRQSLGQGLEFLIYFQGNSAPDKSGLPSDRFSAERTGGSVSTLTIQRTQQEDSAVYLCASSPDLSYNEQFFGPGTRLTVL.